These T cell receptor beta chains were read from a single sample in a study of blood T cell repertoires in COVID-19. Libraries were prepared by immunoSEQ multiplex PCR; TCRdb keeps only in-frame clonotypes and omits some of them. The data contain over 200,000 clones, 90% of them singletons. Sequencing input: peripheral blood. The origin of the receptors is a man aged 25 to 45 with COVID-19, enrolled during active disease. The conserved cysteine and the conserved F or W are not part of the CDR3 here. Each record gives: D gene, clone size, J gene, V gene, CDR3 protein. D genes are given only for firm matches. Size is omitted from some rows. Given values are once, few, many or a class for expanded clones.

>TRBD2|NA|TRBJ2-1|TRBV7-3
ASRRTSGGLDNEQF
>NA|once|TRBJ1-6|TRBV25-1
ASSPGQLPRPLH
>TRBD1|NA|TRBJ1-2|TRBV7-9
ASSPGTGGQGYT
>NA|NA|TRBJ2-7|TRBV6-6
ASSYSGSSYEQY
>TRBD1|NA|TRBJ2-3|TRBV5-4
ASSSPGLRGRGDTQY
>TRBD1|NA|TRBJ1-2|TRBV2
ASREGAIGYT
>NA|NA|TRBJ1-5|TRBV27
ASSFSGISNQPQH
>TRBD1|NA|TRBJ1-6|TRBV15
ATSRGTGSSYNSPLH
>TRBD1|NA|TRBJ1-1|TRBV7-8
ASSLRDRGRLSMNTEAF
>TRBD2|NA|TRBJ2-1|TRBV19
ASSRASDWRGAYNEQF
>NA|NA|TRBJ1-5|TRBV3-1/TRBV3-2
ASSQVPAGDWGQPQH
>NA|NA|TRBJ2-7|TRBV6-1
ASSDIHRVYEQY
>NA|NA|TRBJ1-1|TRBV7-3
ASSLYGGTAF
>TRBD1|NA|TRBJ1-5|TRBV24-1
ATSGTGGNQPQH
>TRBD2|NA|TRBJ2-2|TRBV12-5
ASGLVTREHTGELF
>NA|NA|TRBJ1-2|TRBV27
ASSRARGLYGYT
>TRBD2|NA|TRBJ2-1|TRBV29-1
SVGTSGRGEQF
>TRBD1|NA|TRBJ2-1|TRBV19
ASSIGDRGQDEQF
>TRBD1|NA|TRBJ2-7|TRBV5-1
ASSLGRGRNEQY
>NA|once|TRBJ1-2|TRBV19
ASSTPGGANYGYT
>NA|NA|TRBJ1-5|TRBV2
ASSVTGPPVVH
>NA|NA|TRBJ1-2|TRBV6-6
ASSRDTLISYGYT
>NA|NA|TRBJ1-1|TRBV7-2
ASSGRGAVFRSEAF
>NA|NA|TRBJ1-1|TRBV16
ASSQMTGQVVGAF
>TRBD1|NA|TRBJ1-1|TRBV2
ASSLFGQGGYTEAF
>NA|once|TRBJ1-5|TRBV6-2/TRBV6-3
ASRPPGHSNQPQH
>NA|NA|TRBJ1-1|TRBV5-4
ASRSTGNTEAF
>NA|few|TRBJ1-5|TRBV28
ASSLNQPQH
>TRBD1|NA|TRBJ2-1|TRBV6-1
ASSEGDSGWTPYNEQF
>TRBD2|NA|TRBJ2-1|TRBV6-2/TRBV6-3
ASSYSPSGVSSYNEQF
>TRBD1|NA|TRBJ2-3|TRBV27
ASRQTGVTDTQY
>NA|few|TRBJ1-2|TRBV5-6
ASSLDRFYGYT
>NA|NA|TRBJ2-7|TRBV21-1
ASSKLGLHRGNYEQY
>TRBD1|NA|TRBJ2-1|TRBV3-1/TRBV3-2
ASSRTRTGGNEQF
>NA|NA|TRBJ1-5|TRBV4-1
ASSQVEQINQPQH
>TRBD1|NA|TRBJ1-2|TRBV7-3
ASSPSPDRVGDGYT
>TRBD1|NA|TRBJ2-1|TRBV7-9
ASSYPGQGYNEQF
>NA|NA|TRBJ1-6|TRBV7-2
ASSSQGGPLH
>TRBD2|NA|TRBJ2-1|TRBV2
ASRDASGRDNEQF
>NA|NA|TRBJ2-1|TRBV11-2
ASSQRNEQF
>NA|NA|TRBJ2-7|TRBV4-1
ASSQISTFGDEQY
>NA|NA|TRBJ2-7|TRBV28
ASSFLRESYEQY
>TRBD1|NA|TRBJ1-2|TRBV7-2
ASSSGQLERSYT
>TRBD1|few|TRBJ2-7|TRBV18
ASSPPGQPPEQY
>NA|NA|TRBJ1-5|TRBV7-6
ASSLEAGPFQPQH
>TRBD2|NA|TRBJ2-1|TRBV28
ASTSGTSGYNEQF
>TRBD2|once|TRBJ2-5|TRBV9
ASSPRGGGAQTQY
>TRBD2|NA|TRBJ2-1|TRBV29-1
SVVTSGTVREQF
>NA|NA|TRBJ1-1|TRBV7-9
ASSLARAMNTEAF
>TRBD1|NA|TRBJ1-1|TRBV28
ASSLISGGKSEAF